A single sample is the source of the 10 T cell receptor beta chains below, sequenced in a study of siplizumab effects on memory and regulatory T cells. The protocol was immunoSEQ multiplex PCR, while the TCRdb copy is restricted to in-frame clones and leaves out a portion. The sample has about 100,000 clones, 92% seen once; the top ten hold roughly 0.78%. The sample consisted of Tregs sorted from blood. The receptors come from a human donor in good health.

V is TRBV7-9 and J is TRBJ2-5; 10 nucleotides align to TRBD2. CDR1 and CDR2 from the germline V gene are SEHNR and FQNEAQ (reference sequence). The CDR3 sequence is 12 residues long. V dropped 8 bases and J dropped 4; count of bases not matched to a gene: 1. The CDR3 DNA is TGTGCCAGCCGACTAGCGGGAGAGACCCAGTACTTC. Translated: CASRLAGETQYF.

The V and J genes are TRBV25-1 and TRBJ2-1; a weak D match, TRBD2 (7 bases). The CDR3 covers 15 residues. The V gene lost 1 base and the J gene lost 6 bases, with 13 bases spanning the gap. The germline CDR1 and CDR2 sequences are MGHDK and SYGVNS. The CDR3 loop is CASSELGGGFNEQFF. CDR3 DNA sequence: TGTGCCAGCAGTGAATTAGGGGGGGGCTTCAATGAGCAGTTCTTC.

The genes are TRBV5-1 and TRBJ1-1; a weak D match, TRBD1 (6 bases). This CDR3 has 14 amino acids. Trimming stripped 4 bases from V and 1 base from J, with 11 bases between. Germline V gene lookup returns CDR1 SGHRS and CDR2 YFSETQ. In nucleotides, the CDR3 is TGCGCCAGCAGCGGGATGACAGGGAACACTGAAGCTTTCTTT. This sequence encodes CASSGMTGNTEAFF.

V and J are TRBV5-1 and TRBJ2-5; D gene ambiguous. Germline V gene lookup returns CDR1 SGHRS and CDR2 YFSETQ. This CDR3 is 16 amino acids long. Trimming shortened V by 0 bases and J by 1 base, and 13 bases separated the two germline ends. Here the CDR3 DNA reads TGCGCCAGCAGCTTGGTGATAGCCGGGTCCCAAGAGACCCAGTACTTC. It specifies CASSLVIAGSQETQYF.

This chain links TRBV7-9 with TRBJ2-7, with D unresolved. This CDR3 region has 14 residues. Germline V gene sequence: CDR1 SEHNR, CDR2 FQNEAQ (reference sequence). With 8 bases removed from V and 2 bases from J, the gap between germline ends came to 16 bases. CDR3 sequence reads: CASPAYRLPYEQYF. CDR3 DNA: TGTGCCAGCCCCGCTTACCGCCTTCCCTACGAGCAGTACTTC. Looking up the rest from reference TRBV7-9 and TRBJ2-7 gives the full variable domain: DTGVSQNPRHKITKRGQNVTFRCDPISEHNRLYWYRQTLGQGPEFLTYFQNEAQLEKSRLLSDRFSAERPKGSFSTLEIQRTEQGDSAMYLCASPAYRLPYEQYFGPGTRLTVT.

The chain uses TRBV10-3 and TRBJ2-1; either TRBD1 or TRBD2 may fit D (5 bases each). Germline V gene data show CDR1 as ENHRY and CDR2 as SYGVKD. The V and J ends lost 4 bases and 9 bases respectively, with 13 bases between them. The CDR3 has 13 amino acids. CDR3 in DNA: TGTGCCATCAGTGGGGGTCGAGGGACTGAGCAGTTCTTC. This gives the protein CAISGGRGTEQFF.

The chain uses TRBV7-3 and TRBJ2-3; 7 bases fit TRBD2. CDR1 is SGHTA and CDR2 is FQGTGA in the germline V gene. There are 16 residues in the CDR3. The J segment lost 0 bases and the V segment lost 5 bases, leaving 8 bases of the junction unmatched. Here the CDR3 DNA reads TGTGCCAGCAGCCGTGGGAGGGCAGCCAGCACAGATACGCAGTATTTT. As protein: CASSRGRAASTDTQYF.

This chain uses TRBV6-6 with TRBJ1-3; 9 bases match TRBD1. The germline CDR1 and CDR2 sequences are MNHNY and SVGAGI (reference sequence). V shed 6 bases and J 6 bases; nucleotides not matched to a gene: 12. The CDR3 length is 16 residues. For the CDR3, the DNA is TGTGCCAGCAGCCCGCGGGGACAGGGAGGTTTAAACACCATATATTTT. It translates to CASSPRGQGGLNTIYF.

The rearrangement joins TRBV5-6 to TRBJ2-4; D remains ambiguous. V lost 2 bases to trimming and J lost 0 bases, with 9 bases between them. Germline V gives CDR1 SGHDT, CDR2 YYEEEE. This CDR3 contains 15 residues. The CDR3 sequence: CASSFRQLAKNIQYF. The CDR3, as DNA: TGTGCCAGCAGCTTTCGGCAGCTAGCCAAAAACATTCAGTACTTC.

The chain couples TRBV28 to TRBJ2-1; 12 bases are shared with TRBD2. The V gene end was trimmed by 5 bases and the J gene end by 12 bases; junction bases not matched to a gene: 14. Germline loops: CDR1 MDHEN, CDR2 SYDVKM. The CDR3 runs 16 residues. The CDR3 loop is CASSPPSGGEGTGQFF. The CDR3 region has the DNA TGTGCCAGCAGTCCTCCTAGCGGGGGGGAGGGTACAGGGCAGTTCTTC.